A single sample is the source of the 28 T cell receptor beta chains below, sequenced in a study of vaccination and CD4 T cells after COVID-19. Treatment specified: roughly 10-day PBMC culture with coronavirus spike peptide pools or control peptides (ViraFEST assay). Their recognized antigens are unknown. At the Johns Hopkins FTIC core, DNA taken from cultured CD4+ T cells was sequenced by way of the Oncomine TCR Beta short-read assay. TCRdb passed the PCR reads through MiXCR, listing each CDR3 protein once. The table includes 12,000 or so distinct CDR3 sequences, around 20% detected once. This specimen consisted of CD4+ T cells from blood, cultured in vitro, obtained after SARS-CoV-2 vaccination. These receptor sequences come from a human donor who had recovered from COVID-19.

V gene TRBV24-1 combines with J gene TRBJ1-5; tentative D call: TRBD1 (5 bases). The V gene lost 4 bases and the J gene lost 9 bases, with 21 bases spanning the gap. The CDR3 covers 16 residues. Per germline, CDR1 KGHDR and CDR2 SFDVKD. CDR3 amino acids: CATSEGKGYLGGPQHF. The CDR3 DNA reads TGTGCCACCAGTGAGGGGAAGGGGTATTTGGGGGGGCCCCAGCATTTT.

This chain uses TRBV18 with TRBJ1-1; a possible D gene is TRBD1 (6 bases). Trimming pared 6 bases from V and 3 bases from J, leaving 17 bases between. From germline, CDR1 is KGHSH and CDR2 LQKENI. This CDR3 is built from 15 residues. The CDR3 reads CASSPGARSHTEAFF. For the CDR3, the DNA is TGTGCCAGCTCTCCAGGGGCGAGGTCCCACACTGAAGCTTTCTTT.

In nucleotides, the CDR3 is TGTGCCAGCAGCCCCCCAGGGAACACTGAAGCTTTCTTT. This codes for CASSPPGNTEAFF. The chain is built from TRBV7-6 and TRBJ1-1; no reliable D call. V was clipped by 5 bases and J by 1 base, with 8 bases between them. Per the germline V gene, CDR1 is SGHVS and CDR2 is FNYEAQ. The CDR3 contains 13 residues.

The chain is built from TRBV30 and TRBJ2-1, with 11 bases aligning to TRBD2. The CDR3 sequence is 14 residues long. J lost 7 bases, V lost 2 bases, and 4 bases had no gene match. Germline V gene data show CDR1 as GTSNPN and CDR2 as SVGIG (reference sequence). CDR3 residues: CAWSRGLAENEQFF. For the CDR3, the DNA is TGTGCCTGGAGTAGGGGACTAGCGGAGAATGAGCAGTTCTTC.

In its sample, this clonotype was seen a few times. This chain joins TRBV28 and TRBJ1-2, with 7 positions matching TRBD1. The junction had 17 bases not matched to a gene; V was cut back by 5 bases and J by 5 bases. Per the germline V gene, CDR1 is MDHEN and CDR2 is SYDVKM. CDR3 length equals 17 residues. CDR3 coding DNA: TGTGCCAGCAGTACCCACTCGACAGGGAAGAGGCTATATGGCTACACCTTC. Its translation is CASSTHSTGKRLYGYTF.

The genes are TRBV28 and TRBJ1-2; D is undetermined. V was cut by 6 bases and J by 8 bases, with 25 bases left in between. CDR3 length equals 16 residues. Germline V gene sequence: CDR1 MDHEN, CDR2 SYDVKM. The CDR3 coding sequence is TGTGCCAGCAGCTCATTTGGGGAGGGTGGTCACAAGGGCTACACCTTC. Its protein product is CASSSFGEGGHKGYTF.

The V gene is TRBV11-2, the J gene TRBJ2-7; 15 nucleotides line up with TRBD2. This CDR3 region has 18 residues. Germline V CDR1 and CDR2: SGHAT, FQNNGV. V shed 6 bases and J 2 bases; nucleotides not matched to a gene: 11. CDR3 region: CASRLGTSGRRKAYEQYF. CDR3 DNA sequence: TGTGCCAGCAGACTAGGGACTAGCGGGAGGAGAAAGGCCTACGAGCAGTACTTC.

V is TRBV29-1 and J is TRBJ2-5, with 9 bases fitting TRBD2. The germline CDR1 and CDR2 sequences are SQVTM and ANQGSEA. J lost 5 bases, V lost 4 bases, and 8 bases had no gene match. The CDR3 spans 14 residues. The CDR3 reads CSVVAGGDRETQYF. The DNA of the CDR3 is TGCAGCGTTGTGGCGGGAGGGGACCGGGAGACCCAGTACTTC.

The chain couples TRBV15 to TRBJ1-2; D is unclear. V was cut by 5 bases and J by 7 bases, with 11 bases left in between. This CDR3 region has 12 residues. Germline V gene data show CDR1 as LNHNV and CDR2 as YYDKDF (reference sequence). This CDR3 reads CATSFRESGYTF. CDR3 bases: TGTGCCACCAGCTTCCGGGAGAGTGGCTACACCTTC.

This clonotype was seen a handful of times. The V and J genes are TRBV19 and TRBJ2-2; D perhaps matches TRBD1 (5 bases). CDR1 and CDR2 (germline): LNHDA, SQIVND (reference sequence). V lost 4 bases and J 2 bases, leaving 8 bases between the germline ends. This CDR3 contains 14 residues. CDR3 sequence reads: CASSRQPNTGELFF. The CDR3 nucleotides are TGTGCCAGTAGTAGACAGCCAAACACCGGGGAGCTGTTTTTT.

This clonotype was picked up a small number of times. The chain recombines TRBV6-1 with TRBJ2-1; 11 bases agree with TRBD2. Germline assignment: CDR1 MNHNS and CDR2 SASEGT. Trimming cost V 4 bases and J 0 bases; bases outside gene matches: 14. This CDR3 contains 20 residues. The chain's CDR3 is CASSVRGLAGGSSSYNEQFF. CDR3 DNA sequence: TGTGCCAGCAGTGTTAGAGGGCTAGCGGGAGGATCAAGCTCCTACAATGAGCAGTTCTTC.

The J gene is TRBJ2-5, the V gene TRBV2; a possible D gene is TRBD1 (5 bases). The length of the CDR3 is 12 residues. Germline CDR1 SNHLY, CDR2 FYNNEI. V lost 3 bases to trimming and J lost 6 bases, with 8 bases between them. CDR3 loop: CASSDRVKTQYF. The CDR3 DNA reads TGTGCCAGCAGTGACAGGGTCAAGACCCAGTACTTC.

V and J are TRBV19 and TRBJ2-7, with 7 positions matching TRBD1. Germline lookup yields CDR1 LNHDA and CDR2 SQIVND (reference sequence). V was pared by 5 bases and J by 3 bases, with 13 bases of the junction left unmatched. This CDR3 is built from 16 residues. The CDR3 nucleotides are TGTGCCAGTAGTGGTCTACTGACAGGGAATAGCTACGAGCAGTACTTC. This encodes CASSGLLTGNSYEQYF.

This clonotype came up a few times. The chain combines TRBV6-2 or TRBV6-3 with TRBJ1-5; D not resolved. The CDR3 covers 15 residues. Germline lookup yields CDR1 MNHEY and CDR2 SVGEGT. Trimming stripped 6 bases from V and 2 bases from J, with 14 bases between. The CDR3: CASRSGSGGNQPQHF. The CDR3 coding sequence is TGTGCCAGCAGGTCAGGTTCTGGGGGCAATCAGCCCCAGCATTTT.

This clonotype has a handful of counts. The V gene is TRBV11-2, the J gene TRBJ2-3, with D unclear. Looked up from germline, CDR1 is SGHAT and CDR2 is FQNNGV. Trimming removed 1 base from V and 5 bases from J, with 10 bases in between. The CDR3 spans 14 residues. This CDR3 is CASSLVLVVDTQYF. In nucleotides, the CDR3 is TGTGCCAGCAGCTTAGTATTGGTGGTAGATACGCAGTATTTT.

The V gene is TRBV5-4, the J gene TRBJ2-7; D is possibly TRBD2 (6 bases). The V and J ends lost 5 bases and 5 bases respectively, with 17 bases between them. The CDR3 sequence is 14 residues long. Per germline, CDR1 SGHNT and CDR2 YYREEE (reference sequence). The DNA of the CDR3 is TGTGCCAGCAGACCCGGGAGCTTGGCCGACGAGCAGTACTTC. Residues: CASRPGSLADEQYF.

The chain joins TRBV14 to TRBJ2-2, with TRBD1 matching over 8 bases. J lost 4 bases, V lost 1 base, and 5 bases had no gene match. Germline V gene data show CDR1 as SGHDN and CDR2 as FVKESK. The CDR3 is 16 amino acids. Here the CDR3 DNA reads TGTGCCAGCAGCCAAGTATCAGGGGGCCTCACCGGGGAGCTGTTTTTT. It specifies CASSQVSGGLTGELFF.

The chain joins TRBV7-2 to TRBJ2-7; no clear D gene. Germline V lookup: CDR1 SGHTA, CDR2 FQGNSA. The CDR3 consists of 12 residues. Trimming took 1 base from V and 5 from J, leaving 6 bases between them. CDR3 DNA: TGTGCCAGCAGCTTAGTACGCCACGAGCAGTACTTC. Its protein product is CASSLVRHEQYF.

This clonotype turned up a few times. This chain joins TRBV4-1 and TRBJ2-7; a weak D match, TRBD1 (6 bases). The CDR3 spans 14 residues. Per germline, CDR1 MGHRA and CDR2 YSYEKL. V lost 1 base to trimming and J lost 5 bases, with 12 bases between them. CDR3 region: CASSQGQGWHEQYF. CDR3 DNA: TGCGCCAGCAGCCAAGGGCAGGGGTGGCACGAGCAGTACTTC.

This clonotype was recorded a few times. The chain uses TRBV10-3 and TRBJ2-7, with TRBD2 matching 8 bases. The V segment lost 5 bases and the J segment 0 bases; nucleotides outside the gene matches: 6. The CDR3 contains 15 residues. Germline V gene data show CDR1 as ENHRY and CDR2 as SYGVKD. The CDR3 DNA is TGTGCCATCAGTCCCAGCGGGACTAGCTCCTACGAGCAGTACTTC. Its translation: CAISPSGTSSYEQYF.

The V gene is TRBV30, the J gene TRBJ2-1; tentatively, D is TRBD2 (5 bases). Between the trimmed V and J ends, which lost 1 base and 10 bases, there was a span of 8 bases. In germline, CDR1 is GTSNPN, CDR2 SVGIG (reference sequence). The CDR3 has 11 amino acids. CDR3 protein: CAWSASLEQFF. The CDR3 bases are TGTGCCTGGAGTGCTAGCTTGGAGCAGTTCTTC.

The J gene is TRBJ2-3, the V gene TRBV7-9; D ambiguous. The V end was cut by 8 bases, the J end by 5 bases, with 2 bases between. Germline V lookup: CDR1 SEHNR, CDR2 FQNEAQ (reference sequence). The CDR3 has 9 residues. In nucleotides, the CDR3 is TGTGCCAGCGAAGATACGCAGTATTTT. It specifies CASEDTQYF.

Within the sample, this clonotype is medium-sized. The V gene is TRBV7-9, the J gene TRBJ1-1; D is undetermined. Germline values: CDR1 SEHNR, CDR2 FQNEAQ (reference sequence). CDR3 length equals 14 residues. Trimming cost V 4 bases and J 11 bases, with 20 bases left between them. CDR3 sequence reads: CASSSHLGRTWAFF. Written as DNA, the CDR3 is TGTGCCAGCAGCTCGCATCTCGGGCGGACTTGGGCTTTCTTT.

In this sample, this clonotype turned up a few times. J is TRBJ1-2 and V is TRBV27; D perhaps matches TRBD1 (5 bases). Germline CDR1 reads MNHEY; CDR2 reads SMNVEV (reference sequence). Trimming stripped 6 bases from V and 4 bases from J, with 15 bases between. This CDR3 region has 14 residues. CDR3 nucleotide sequence: TGTGCCAGCAGGGCCCTGGGGGGGACCTATGGCTACACCTTC. Protein sequence: CASRALGGTYGYTF.

The sample holds a few counts of this clonotype. The chain combines TRBV28 with TRBJ2-7; 16 bases are shared with TRBD2. V trimming: 5 bases; J trimming: 4 bases; junction bases outside the gene matches: 5. This CDR3 is 16 amino acids long. From germline, CDR1 is MDHEN and CDR2 SYDVKM. In DNA form, the CDR3 reads TGTGCCAGCAGTACCGGGACTAGCGGGAGGGCGTACGAGCAGTACTTC. Its protein product is CASSTGTSGRAYEQYF.

This clonotype has a handful of counts. The chain uses TRBV6-1 and TRBJ1-2; 7 bases align to TRBD1. Germline assignment: CDR1 MNHNS and CDR2 SASEGT. The CDR3 is made up of 12 amino acids. The V segment lost 7 bases and the J segment 8 bases; nucleotides outside the gene matches: 7. CDR3 DNA sequence: TGTGCCAGCACTGACAGGGAGTCGGGCTACACCTTC. Protein sequence: CASTDRESGYTF.

This clonotype has a handful of counts. The chain joins TRBV18 to TRBJ2-3, with a possible D match to TRBD2 (6 bases). V lost 4 bases to trimming and J lost 0 bases, with 11 bases between them. Germline CDR1 KGHSH, CDR2 LQKENI. The CDR3 spans 15 residues. CDR3: CASSQRAPSTDTQYF. In DNA, the CDR3 is TGTGCCAGCTCACAGCGGGCCCCAAGCACAGATACGCAGTATTTT.

J is TRBJ1-6 and V is TRBV6-4, with D possibly matching TRBD1 (6 bases). CDR3 size: 14 residues. V was pared by 1 base and J by 7 bases, with 8 bases between. Germline-derived CDR1 and CDR2 are MRHNA and SNTAGT. The CDR3 loop is CASSDWQGNSPLHF. In nucleotides, the CDR3 is TGTGCCAGCAGTGACTGGCAGGGGAATTCACCCCTCCACTTT.